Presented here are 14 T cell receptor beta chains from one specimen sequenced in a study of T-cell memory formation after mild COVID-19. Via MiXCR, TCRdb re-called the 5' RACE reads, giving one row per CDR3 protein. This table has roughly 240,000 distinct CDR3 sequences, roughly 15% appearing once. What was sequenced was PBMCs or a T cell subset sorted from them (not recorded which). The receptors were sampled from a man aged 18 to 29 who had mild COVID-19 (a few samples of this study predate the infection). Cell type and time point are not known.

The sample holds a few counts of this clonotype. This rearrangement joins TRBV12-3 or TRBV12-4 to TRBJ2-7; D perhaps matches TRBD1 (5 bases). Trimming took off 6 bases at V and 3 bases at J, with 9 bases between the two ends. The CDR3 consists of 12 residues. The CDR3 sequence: CASRADSYEQYF. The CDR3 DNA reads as TGTGCCAGCAGGGCTGACAGCTACGAGCAGTACTTC.

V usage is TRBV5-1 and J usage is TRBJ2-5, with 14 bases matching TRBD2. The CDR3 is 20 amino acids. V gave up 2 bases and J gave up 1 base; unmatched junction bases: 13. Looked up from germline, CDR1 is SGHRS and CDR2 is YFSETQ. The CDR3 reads CASSLGIVGTSGGLQETQYF. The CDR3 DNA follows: TGCGCCAGCAGCTTAGGAATCGTTGGGACTAGCGGGGGACTCCAAGAGACCCAGTACTTC.

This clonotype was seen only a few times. CDR3 protein: CASSLVAGRSGNQPQHF. The CDR3 DNA is TGTGCCAGCAGCTTAGTAGCAGGCCGATCGGGCAATCAGCCCCAGCATTTT. The chain combines TRBV7-2 with TRBJ1-5; D is ambiguous. The CDR3 is made up of 17 amino acids. Germline V CDR1 and CDR2: SGHTA, FQGNSA. Trimming took 1 base from V and 2 from J, leaving 15 bases between them. Using reference TRBV7-2 and TRBJ1-5 for the parts outside the CDR3, the full variable domain is GAGVSQSPSNKVTEKGKDVELRCDPISGHTALYWYRQSLGQGLEFLIYFQGNSAPDKSGLPSDRFSAERTGGSVSTLTIQRTQQEDSAVYLCASSLVAGRSGNQPQHFGDGTRLSIL.

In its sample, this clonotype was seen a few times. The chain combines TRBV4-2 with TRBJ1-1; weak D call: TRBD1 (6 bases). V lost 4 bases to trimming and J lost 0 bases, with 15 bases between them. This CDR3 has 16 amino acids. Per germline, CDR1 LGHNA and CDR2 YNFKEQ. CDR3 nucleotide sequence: TGTGCCAGCAGCCTAGACGGGGGCCCGATGAACACTGAAGCTTTCTTT. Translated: CASSLDGGPMNTEAFF.

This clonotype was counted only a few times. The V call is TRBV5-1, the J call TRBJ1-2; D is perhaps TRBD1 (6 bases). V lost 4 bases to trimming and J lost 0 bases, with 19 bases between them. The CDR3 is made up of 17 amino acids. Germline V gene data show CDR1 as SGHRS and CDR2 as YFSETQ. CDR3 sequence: CASSQEGRGAANYGYTF. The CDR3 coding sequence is TGCGCCAGCAGCCAGGAGGGCAGGGGAGCGGCTAACTATGGCTACACCTTC.

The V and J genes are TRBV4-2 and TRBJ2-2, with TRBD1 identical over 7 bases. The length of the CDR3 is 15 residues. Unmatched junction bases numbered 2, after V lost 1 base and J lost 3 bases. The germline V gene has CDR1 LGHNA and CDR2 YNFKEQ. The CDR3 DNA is TGTGCCAGCAGCCAAGCAGACAGGGACACCGGGGAGCTGTTTTTT. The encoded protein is CASSQADRDTGELFF.

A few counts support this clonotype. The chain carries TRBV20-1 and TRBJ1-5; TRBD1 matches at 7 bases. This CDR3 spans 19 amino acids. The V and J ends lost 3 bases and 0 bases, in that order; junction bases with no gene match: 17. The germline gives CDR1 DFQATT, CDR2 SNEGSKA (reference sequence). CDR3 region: CSARDHLRDRANSNQPQHF. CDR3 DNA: TGCAGTGCTAGGGACCACCTAAGGGACAGAGCTAATAGCAATCAGCCCCAGCATTTT.

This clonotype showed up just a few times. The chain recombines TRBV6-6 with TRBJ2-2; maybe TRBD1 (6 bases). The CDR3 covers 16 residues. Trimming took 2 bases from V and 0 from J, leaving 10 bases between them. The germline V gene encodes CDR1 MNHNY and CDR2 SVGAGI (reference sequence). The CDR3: CASSYRGTPNTGELFF. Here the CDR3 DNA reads TGTGCCAGCAGTTACAGGGGGACCCCGAACACCGGGGAGCTGTTTTTT.

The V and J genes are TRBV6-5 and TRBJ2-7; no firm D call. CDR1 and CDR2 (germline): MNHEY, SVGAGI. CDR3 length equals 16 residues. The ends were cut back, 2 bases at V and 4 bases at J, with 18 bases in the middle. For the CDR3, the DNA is TGTGCCAGCAGTTACGAGGTCCGGGCAGTAAGTTACGAGCAGTACTTC. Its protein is CASSYEVRAVSYEQYF.

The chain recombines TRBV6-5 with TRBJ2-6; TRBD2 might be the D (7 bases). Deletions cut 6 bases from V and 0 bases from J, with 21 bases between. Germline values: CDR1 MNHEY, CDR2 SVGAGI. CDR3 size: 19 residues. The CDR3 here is CASRRFEAGASSGANVLTF. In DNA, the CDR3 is TGTGCCAGCAGGAGGTTCGAGGCGGGGGCCAGCTCTGGGGCCAACGTCCTGACTTTC.

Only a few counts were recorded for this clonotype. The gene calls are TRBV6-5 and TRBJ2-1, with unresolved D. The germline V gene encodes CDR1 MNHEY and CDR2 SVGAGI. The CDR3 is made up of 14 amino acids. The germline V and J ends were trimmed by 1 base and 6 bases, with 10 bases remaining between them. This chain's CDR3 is CASSYFGVPNEQFF. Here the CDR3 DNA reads TGTGCCAGCAGTTACTTTGGGGTTCCCAATGAGCAGTTCTTC.

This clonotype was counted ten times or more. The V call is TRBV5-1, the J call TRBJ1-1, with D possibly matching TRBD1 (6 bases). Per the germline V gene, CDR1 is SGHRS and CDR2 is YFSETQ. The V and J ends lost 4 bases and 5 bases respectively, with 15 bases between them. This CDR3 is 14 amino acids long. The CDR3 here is CASSPTGIGTEAFF. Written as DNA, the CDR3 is TGCGCCAGCAGCCCCACAGGGATTGGGACTGAAGCTTTCTTT.

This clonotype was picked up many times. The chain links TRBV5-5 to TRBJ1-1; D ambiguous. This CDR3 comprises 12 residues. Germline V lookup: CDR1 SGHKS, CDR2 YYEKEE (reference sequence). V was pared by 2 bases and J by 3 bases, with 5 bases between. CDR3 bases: TGTGCCAGCAGCTTTGAGGACACTGAAGCTTTCTTT. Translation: CASSFEDTEAFF.

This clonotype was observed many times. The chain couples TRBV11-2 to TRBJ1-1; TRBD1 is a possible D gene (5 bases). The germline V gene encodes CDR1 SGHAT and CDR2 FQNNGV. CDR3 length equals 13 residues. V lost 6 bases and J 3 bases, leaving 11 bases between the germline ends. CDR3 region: CASSFRVDTEAFF. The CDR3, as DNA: TGTGCCAGCAGTTTCAGGGTGGACACTGAAGCTTTCTTT.